This entry lists 25 T cell receptor beta chains sequenced from one sample in a study of cytomegalovirus exposure and HLA in healthy donors. The study ran its PCR with 60 Vbeta and 13 Jbeta primers. Method: immunoSEQ multiplex PCR; TCRdb's copy keeps in-frame clones and lacks some. Among 150,000 to 200,000 clones, 80% to 85% were seen once, and the ten largest hold 0.85% to 1.4%. The sample was PBMCs. The source is a woman in her thirties or forties in good health and CMV-seronegative.

The chain is built from TRBV4-3 and TRBJ1-2; possibly TRBD1 for D (5 bases). Looked up from germline, CDR1 is LGHNA and CDR2 is YSLEER. The CDR3 spans 14 residues. V gave up 0 bases and J gave up 7 bases, with 12 bases separating them. The CDR3 loop reads CASSQDGQGGGYTF. CDR3 coding DNA: TGCGCCAGCAGCCAAGATGGGCAGGGCGGTGGCTACACCTTC.

The CDR3 loop reads CASSLAREVYGYTF. Written as DNA, the CDR3 is TGTGCCAGCAGCTTGGCCAGAGAGGTCTATGGCTACACCTTC. The chain is built from TRBV5-4 and TRBJ1-2; D call uncertain. V dropped 0 bases and J dropped 4 bases, with 10 bases sitting between them. The CDR3 covers 14 residues. CDR1 and CDR2 from the germline V gene are SGHNT and YYREEE (reference sequence).

The V gene is TRBV12-5, the J gene TRBJ2-3, with D perhaps TRBD1 (5 bases). V was cut by 0 bases and J by 1 base, with 14 bases left in between. The CDR3 loop spans 17 amino acids. Looked up from germline, CDR1 is LGHNT and CDR2 is FRNRAP. The CDR3 DNA is TGTGCTAGTGGTTTGGTCCCAGGGTTTTCCGGCACAGATACGCAGTATTTT. Translation gives CASGLVPGFSGTDTQYF.

On this clone itself: The same CDR3 arises from other DNA sequences in this sample as well. The chain uses TRBV4-1 and TRBJ2-7; a weak D match, TRBD1 (5 bases). Trimming took 1 base from V and 0 from J, leaving 7 bases between them. The germline V gene has CDR1 MGHRA and CDR2 YSYEKL. The CDR3 covers 14 residues. Here the CDR3 reads CASSQVQGSYEQYF. CDR3 coding DNA: TGCGCCAGCAGCCAAGTGCAGGGCTCCTACGAGCAGTACTTC.

CDR3 DNA sequence: TGTGCCAGCCGACTAGCCTTATACAATGAGCAGTTCTTC. Amino acid sequence: CASRLALYNEQFF. This sequence joins TRBV6-1 and TRBJ2-1; 7 bases match TRBD2. CDR1 and CDR2 (germline): MNHNS, SASEGT. With V trimmed by 8 bases and J by 4 bases, 5 bases remained unmatched. The CDR3 sequence is 13 residues long.

The V and J genes are TRBV7-9 and TRBJ2-1; D might be TRBD1 (6 bases). Germline loops: CDR1 SEHNR, CDR2 FQNEAQ (reference sequence). This CDR3 comprises 16 residues. The V and J ends lost 1 base and 6 bases respectively, with 16 bases between them. The CDR3: CASSLGDGTWTNEQFF. As DNA, the CDR3 is TGTGCCAGCAGCTTAGGGGACGGGACATGGACCAATGAGCAGTTCTTC.

This clone has a single count. The V call is TRBV29-1, the J call TRBJ2-7, with D maybe TRBD1 (6 bases). The V and J ends lost 2 bases and 3 bases respectively, with 14 bases between them. CDR1 is SQVTM, CDR2 ANQGSEA, per germline. This CDR3 is built from 14 residues. The CDR3 reads CSVELQGPRYEQYF. CDR3 coding DNA: TGCAGCGTTGAATTACAGGGACCCCGCTACGAGCAGTACTTC.

This rearrangement joins TRBV4-3 to TRBJ2-1; tentatively, D is TRBD2 (5 bases). This CDR3 spans 15 amino acids. The V end lost 0 bases, the J end lost 5 bases, and 11 bases lay between the germline ends. Germline loops: CDR1 LGHNA, CDR2 YSLEER. The CDR3 nucleotides read TGCGCCAGCAGCCAAGAAAGACTATCTAACAATGAGCAGTTCTTC. It yields the protein CASSQERLSNNEQFF.

V is TRBV4-3 and J is TRBJ1-5; D is uncertain. CDR1 and CDR2 (germline): LGHNA, YSLEER. This CDR3 comprises 12 residues. The V end was cut by 2 bases, the J end by 6 bases, with 5 bases between. CDR3 sequence: CASSQPGQPQHF. The DNA for the CDR3 is TGCGCCAGCAGCCAACCGGGTCAGCCCCAGCATTTT.

The chain recombines TRBV5-1 with TRBJ2-1; 15 bases line up with TRBD2. The CDR3 loop spans 16 amino acids. V was pared by 0 bases and J by 12 bases, with 7 bases of the junction left unmatched. Germline-derived CDR1 and CDR2 are SGHRS and YFSETQ. In nucleotides, the CDR3 is TGCGCCAGCAGCTTGGCCCCGGGACTAGCGGGAGGCGCGCAGTTCTTC. Protein: CASSLAPGLAGGAQFF.

This clone has only a few counts. The chain joins TRBV27 to TRBJ1-1, with D possibly being TRBD1 (5 bases). The CDR3 is 14 residues long. V dropped 7 bases and J dropped 3 bases, with 15 bases sitting between them. Germline assignment: CDR1 MNHEY and CDR2 SMNVEV (reference sequence). DNA of the CDR3: TGTGCCAGCATTCCACCTACAGGTTACACTGAAGCTTTCTTT. It yields the protein CASIPPTGYTEAFF.

In regard to this clone: Relative to the germline gene, one junction end is altered; a read error may explain this. This chain links TRBV25-1 with TRBJ1-1; the D gene is possibly TRBD1 (6 bases). Germline-derived CDR1 and CDR2 are MGHDK and SYGVNS. The length of the CDR3 is 14 residues. CDR3 protein: CAGSGYNRATEAFF. The DNA of the CDR3 is TGTGCCGGCAGTGGGTATAACAGGGCCACTGAAGCTTTCTTT.

CDR3 amino acids: CASSSVIGTEAFF. The CDR3 DNA sequence: TGTGCCAGCAGCTCCGTCATCGGGACTGAAGCTTTCTTT. This chain links TRBV7-2 with TRBJ1-1; D call uncertain. Germline V CDR1 and CDR2: SGHTA, FQGNSA. V was trimmed by 4 bases and J by 5 bases, leaving 11 bases between them. This CDR3 is 13 amino acids long.

V usage is TRBV5-6 and J usage is TRBJ2-7, with D perhaps TRBD1 (6 bases). This CDR3 comprises 14 residues. Germline lookup yields CDR1 SGHDT and CDR2 YYEEEE. V lost 4 bases and J lost 2, with 13 bases in between. The CDR3 sequence is CASSKDRTTYEQYF. The CDR3 nucleotides read TGTGCCAGCAGCAAGGACAGAACTACCTACGAGCAGTACTTC. The entire variable domain, with the rest obtained from reference TRBV5-6 and TRBJ2-7, is as follows: DAGVTQSPTHLIKTRGQQVTLRCSPKSGHDTVSWYQQALGQGPQFIFQYYEEEERQRGNFPDRFSGHQFPNYSSELNVNALLLGDSALYLCASSKDRTTYEQYFGPGTRLTVT.

The rearrangement links TRBV11-3 to TRBJ2-3; D perhaps matches TRBD2 (5 bases). Germline-derived CDR1 and CDR2 are SGHNT and YENEEA. This CDR3 has 17 amino acids. V was shortened by 4 bases and J by 6 bases, with 23 bases between the two germline ends. DNA for the CDR3: TGTGCCAGCAGCTCCCCGTGGAGCGGTAAAGGTACGGATACGCAGTATTTT. This translates into CASSSPWSGKGTDTQYF. Together with reference TRBV11-3 and TRBJ2-3, the CDR3 gives the full variable domain: EAGVVQSPRYKIIEKKQPVAFWCNPISGHNTLYWYLQNLGQGPELLIRYENEEAVDDSQLPKDRFSAERLKGVDSTLKIQPAELGDSAVYLCASSSPWSGKGTDTQYFGPGTRLTVL.

The chain links TRBV18 to TRBJ2-3; TRBD1 is a possible D gene (6 bases). The CDR3 consists of 14 residues. The V gene lost 3 bases and the J gene lost 3 bases, with 10 bases spanning the gap. In germline, CDR1 is KGHSH, CDR2 LQKENI. This CDR3 is CASSPGADTDTQYF. For the CDR3, the DNA is TGTGCCAGCTCACCGGGGGCAGATACAGATACGCAGTATTTT.

The V and J genes are TRBV27 and TRBJ2-1; a weak D match, TRBD2 (6 bases). This CDR3 is built from 10 residues. V lost 8 bases to trimming and J lost 9 bases, with 8 bases between them. Germline V lookup: CDR1 MNHEY, CDR2 SMNVEV (reference sequence). CDR3 nucleotide sequence: TGTGCCAGCGGGGGGTTTGAGCAGTTCTTC. It encodes CASGGFEQFF.

The chain uses TRBV2 and TRBJ1-1, with D perhaps TRBD1 (5 bases). The ends were cut back, 0 bases at V and 4 bases at J, with 12 bases in the middle. The CDR3 runs to 15 residues. CDR1 and CDR2 from the germline V gene are SNHLY and FYNNEI. This chain's CDR3 is CASSEAQVGATEAFF. CDR3 in DNA: TGTGCCAGCAGTGAAGCGCAGGTTGGGGCCACTGAAGCTTTCTTT.

On this clone: The sample carries other DNA sequences with the same CDR3. The V gene is TRBV9, the J gene TRBJ2-1; D is perhaps TRBD2 (5 bases). The length of the CDR3 is 16 residues. V gave up 0 bases and J gave up 0 bases, with 10 bases separating them. The germline V gene encodes CDR1 SGDLS and CDR2 YYNGEE. Written as DNA, the CDR3 is TGTGCCAGCAGCGTAGGTCAAGGGAGCTCCTACAATGAGCAGTTCTTC. Residues: CASSVGQGSSYNEQFF. The complete variable domain, with remaining parts taken from reference TRBV9 and TRBJ2-1, reads DSGVTQTPKHLITATGQRVTLRCSPRSGDLSVYWYQQSLDQGLQFLIQYYNGEERAKGNILERFSAQQFPDLHSELNLSSLELGDSALYFCASSVGQGSSYNEQFFGPGTRLTVL.

The J gene is TRBJ2-4, the V gene TRBV7-9; 8 positions agree with TRBD2. The CDR3 covers 17 residues. The germline V gene encodes CDR1 SEHNR and CDR2 FQNEAQ (reference sequence). The J segment lost 1 base and the V segment lost 1 base, leaving 6 bases of the junction unmatched. The CDR3 loop reads CASSLEAGEVAKNIQYF. The CDR3 DNA is TGTGCCAGCAGCTTAGAAGCGGGAGAAGTGGCCAAAAACATTCAGTACTTC.

A single count supports this clone. The chain links TRBV20-1 to TRBJ1-4, with 7 bases aligning to TRBD1. Per germline, CDR1 DFQATT and CDR2 SNEGSKA (reference sequence). The CDR3 contains 11 residues. The J segment lost 8 bases and the V segment lost 6 bases, leaving 3 bases of the junction unmatched. CDR3 sequence reads: CSAAQGEKLFF. The CDR3 nucleotides read TGCAGTGCAGCACAGGGGGAAAAACTGTTTTTT.

The CDR3 reads CASSEEAGFYEQYF. DNA for the CDR3: TGTGCCAGCAGTGAGGAAGCGGGGTTCTACGAGCAGTACTTC. The chain combines TRBV2 with TRBJ2-7; 7 bases align to TRBD2. Trimming cost V 3 bases and J 3 bases; bases outside gene matches: 5. There are 14 residues in the CDR3. Germline V gene sequence: CDR1 SNHLY, CDR2 FYNNEI.

The chain is built from TRBV2 and TRBJ2-5; D ambiguous. Germline CDR1 SNHLY, CDR2 FYNNEI. This CDR3 is built from 11 residues. With 4 bases removed from V and 2 bases from J, the gap between germline ends came to 2 bases. CDR3: CASSAQETQYF. As DNA, the CDR3 is TGTGCCAGCAGTGCTCAAGAGACCCAGTACTTC.

V usage is TRBV6-5 and J usage is TRBJ1-2; possible D gene TRBD1, 5 bases. The germline gives CDR1 MNHEY, CDR2 SVGAGI. Deletions cut 7 bases from V and 7 bases from J, with 16 bases between. CDR3 length equals 13 residues. CDR3 loop: CASTADTFIGYTF. CDR3 DNA: TGTGCCAGCACCGCGGACACTTTTATTGGCTACACCTTC.

This clone was counted a single time. The chain uses TRBV29-1 and TRBJ1-3; the D is unclear. Trimming took 5 bases from V and 2 from J, leaving 10 bases between them. Germline CDR1 is SQVTM and CDR2 is ANQGSEA. CDR3 size: 13 residues. CDR3 sequence: CSVTDNPGNTIYF. CDR3 bases: TGCAGCGTTACAGATAATCCTGGAAACACCATATATTTT.